This is a list of T cell receptor beta chains from one sample in a study of CDR3 diversity in severe acne. A single record per CDR3 protein comes from TCRdb applying MiXCR to the PCR reads. This table holds some 90,000 distinct CDR3 sequences, 45% to 50% found once. The material sequenced was blood. Receptor source: a male donor with severe acne vulgaris. CDR3s include the opening cysteine and the closing phenylalanine or tryptophan. D genes are given only for firm matches. The size of a clone is reported for some rows only, either as once, few or many, or as a class for expanded clones.

cdr3_length clone_size j_call v_call d_call cdr3_aa cdr3_nt
19 - TRBJ2-7 TRBV5-5 TRBD2 CASSLAGLAGAWIDYEQYF TGTGCCAGCAGCTTGGCGGGACTAGCGGGAGCATGGATCGACTACGAGCAGTACTTC
16 - TRBJ1-2 TRBV27 - CASSASVALAGHGYAF TGTGCCAGCAGTGCGTCGGTGGCTCTTGCGGGTCATGGCTACGCCTTC
16 many TRBJ1-1 TRBV7-3 - CASSLMAVRMNTEAFF TGTGCCAGCAGCTTAATGGCAGTCCGCATGAACACTGAAGCTTTCTTT
20 - TRBJ1-5 TRBV20-1 - CSVTEPGFVNILDSNQPQHF TGCAGTGTGACCGAACCCGGGTTTGTCAACATTTTAGATAGCAATCAGCCCCAGCATTTT
12 - TRBJ2-1 TRBV20-1 TRBD2 CSELAGNNEQFF TGCAGTGAACTAGCGGGAAACAATGAGCAGTTCTTC
13 many TRBJ2-2 TRBV29-1 - CSGDTGNTGELFF TGCAGCGGGGACACGGGGAACACCGGGGAGCTGTTTTTT
14 - TRBJ2-5 TRBV4-1 - CASSQDGDGETQYF TGCGCCAGCAGCCAAGATGGGGATGGGGAGACCCAGTACTTC
14 - TRBJ1-1 TRBV24-1 - CATSDSQMNTEAFF TGTGCCACCAGTGATTCGCAGATGAACACTGAAGCTTTCTTT
18 - TRBJ2-1 TRBV4-2 TRBD2 CASSQVTATSGFLNEQFF TGTGCCAGCAGCCAAGTAACTGCGACTAGCGGGTTCCTCAATGAGCAGTTCTTC
14 medium-sized TRBJ2-1 TRBV9 TRBD2 CASSVSGRASEQFF TGTGCCAGCAGCGTGTCGGGGAGGGCCTCTGAGCAGTTCTTC
15 many TRBJ2-7 TRBV9 TRBD1 CASSGTGTGTYEQYF TGTGCCAGCAGCGGGACCGGGACAGGTACCTACGAGCAGTACTTC
15 many TRBJ2-3 TRBV6-6 - CASTKVDGGTDTQYF TGTGCCAGCACCAAAGTGGACGGCGGCACAGATACGCAGTATTTT
15 many TRBJ2-7 TRBV28 TRBD2 CASSYHPGLAGGQYF TGTGCCAGCAGTTACCATCCGGGACTAGCGGGAGGGCAGTACTTC
14 many TRBJ2-1 TRBV7-2 TRBD2 CASSRGLGGNEQFF TGTGCCAGCAGCCGGGGACTAGGGGGCAATGAGCAGTTCTTC
15 - TRBJ1-4 TRBV4-1 - CASSQPQGSNEKLFF TGCGCCAGCAGCCAACCACAGGGAAGTAATGAAAAACTGTTTTTT
16 medium-sized TRBJ1-3 TRBV7-8 TRBD1 CAVRGQGEESGNTIYF TGTGCCGTTAGGGGGCAGGGGGAGGAATCTGGAAACACCATATATTTT
15 - TRBJ2-7 TRBV6-5 - CASSYTRAVPYEQYF TGTGCCAGCAGTTACACCCGGGCAGTTCCCTACGAGCAGTACTTC
10 - TRBJ1-2 TRBV6-5 - CASRGNGYTF TGTGCCAGCAGGGGGAACGGCTACACCTTC
16 - TRBJ2-5 TRBV2 TRBD2 CATLTGLAGTQETQYF TGTGCCACACTCACCGGACTAGCGGGGACCCAAGAGACCCAGTACTTC
15 many TRBJ1-6 TRBV5-1 TRBD1 CASSLWTGDNSPLHF TGCGCCAGCAGCTTATGGACAGGGGACAATTCACCCCTCCACTTT